Each of the 18 T cell receptor beta chains below was sequenced from the same sample in a study of blood T cell repertoires in COVID-19. TCRdb's copy holds only in-frame clones and misses some; the assay was immunoSEQ multiplex PCR. Of more than 85,000 clones in the sample, about 80% were seen once. Sequenced material: peripheral blood. These receptors originate from a woman aged 50 to 65 with acute or convalescent COVID-19.

This chain connects TRBV5-1 to TRBJ2-2, with D hard to call. Germline assignment: CDR1 SGHRS and CDR2 YFSETQ. The ends were cut back, 1 base at V and 5 bases at J, with 15 bases in the middle. The CDR3 totals 16 residues. Here the CDR3 reads CASSLLQFGGTGELFF. The DNA of the CDR3 is TGCGCCAGCAGCTTGTTACAGTTCGGTGGGACCGGGGAGCTGTTTTTT.

The J gene is TRBJ2-1, the V gene TRBV3-1 (or the pseudogene TRBV3-2), with 10 bases aligning to TRBD2. With 7 bases clipped from V and 5 bases from J, the junction kept 5 bases outside the gene matches. The CDR3 is 14 amino acids. Germline assignment: CDR1 LGHDT and CDR2 YNNKEL (reference sequence). The CDR3 nucleotides are TGTGCCAGCACCTTTAGCGGGGGGCACAATGAGCAGTTCTTC. Its translation: CASTFSGGHNEQFF.

This clone was observed a single time. The chain joins TRBV19 to TRBJ1-5; 7 nucleotides match TRBD1. Germline CDR1 is LNHDA and CDR2 is SQIVND (reference sequence). CDR3 size: 17 residues. With V trimmed by 4 bases and J by 6 bases, 15 bases remained unmatched. Here the CDR3 reads CASSRQGQEVGGQPQHF. CDR3 DNA: TGTGCCAGTAGTAGACAGGGTCAGGAGGTAGGAGGTCAGCCCCAGCATTTT.

The chain links TRBV7-2 to TRBJ2-1, with TRBD2 matching over 8 bases. After removal of 7 bases from V and 2 bases from J, the junction contained 4 bases not matched to a gene. Germline CDR1 is SGHTA and CDR2 is FQGNSA. CDR3 length: 14 amino acids. CDR3 in amino acids: CASMWRGAYNEQFF. In DNA form, the CDR3 reads TGTGCCAGCATGTGGCGGGGGGCCTACAATGAGCAGTTCTTC.

The rearrangement links TRBV19 to TRBJ2-2; 7 nucleotides agree with TRBD1. V lost 3 bases to trimming and J lost 3 bases; unmatched junction nucleotides: 7. The CDR3 length is 16 residues. Germline V CDR1 and CDR2: LNHDA, SQIVND (reference sequence). CDR3 DNA sequence: TGTGCCAGTAGTATTTGGGGACAGCTTGACACCGGGGAGCTGTTTTTT. Its protein is CASSIWGQLDTGELFF.

The chain carries TRBV27 and TRBJ1-1, with TRBD1 matching over 7 bases. This CDR3 has 21 amino acids. The germline CDR1 and CDR2 sequences are MNHEY and SMNVEV (reference sequence). The V and J ends lost 5 bases and 1 base, in that order; junction bases with no gene match: 25. The CDR3: CASSPSSLPSVQGGSNTEAFF. DNA for the CDR3: TGTGCCAGCAGTCCTTCCAGCCTTCCAAGTGTCCAGGGGGGCTCGAACACTGAAGCTTTCTTT.

This chain joins TRBV28 and TRBJ1-6; possible D gene TRBD1, 6 bases. CDR1 is MDHEN and CDR2 is SYDVKM in the germline V gene. The CDR3 is 14 amino acids. The V end lost 3 bases, the J end lost 9 bases, and 12 bases lay between the germline ends. CDR3 region: CASSFRGGTSPLHF. The CDR3 region has the DNA TGTGCCAGCAGTTTCAGGGGAGGGACTTCACCCCTCCACTTT.

V and J are TRBV7-8 and TRBJ1-2; no firm D call. Trimming stripped 1 base from V and 6 bases from J, with 9 bases between. Germline CDR1 reads SGHVS; CDR2 reads FQNEAQ. There are 13 residues in the CDR3. Here the CDR3 reads CASSLVSVDGYTF. CDR3 bases: TGTGCCAGCAGCTTAGTCTCGGTCGATGGCTACACCTTC.

The rearrangement uses TRBV7-6 and TRBJ2-2, with D perhaps matching TRBD2 (5 bases). This CDR3 comprises 15 residues. Per germline, CDR1 SGHVS and CDR2 FNYEAQ. The ends were cut back, 5 bases at V and 3 bases at J, with 13 bases in the middle. CDR3 region: CASSLEGLHTGELFF. CDR3 DNA: TGTGCCAGCAGCCTCGAGGGTCTTCACACCGGGGAGCTGTTTTTT.

The chain has TRBV7-2 and TRBJ1-5, with D tentatively TRBD1 (6 bases). V shed 1 base and J shed 2 bases, with 12 bases lying between them. The germline V gene encodes CDR1 SGHTA and CDR2 FQGNSA. The CDR3 runs 16 residues. CDR3 in DNA: TGTGCCAGCAGCTTAGTCATGGGGGCGGGCAATCAGCCCCAGCATTTT. It yields the protein CASSLVMGAGNQPQHF. Together with reference TRBV7-2 and TRBJ1-5, the CDR3 gives the full variable domain: GAGVSQSPSNKVTEKGKDVELRCDPISGHTALYWYRQSLGQGLEFLIYFQGNSAPDKSGLPSDRFSAERTGGSVSTLTIQRTQQEDSAVYLCASSLVMGAGNQPQHFGDGTRLSIL.

The chain combines TRBV5-4 with TRBJ1-2, with 7 bases fitting TRBD1. The CDR3 runs to 14 residues. Germline V CDR1 and CDR2: SGHNT, YYREEE (reference sequence). V lost 5 bases, J lost 4 bases, and 8 bases stayed unmatched. In DNA, the CDR3 is TGTGCCAGCAGAGAGGGGGCACAGAGCTATGGCTACACCTTC. It encodes CASREGAQSYGYTF.

This chain uses TRBV9 with TRBJ1-1, with 8 bases identical to TRBD1. V was pared by 3 bases and J by 9 bases, with 7 bases of the junction left unmatched. CDR3 length: 13 residues. Per germline, CDR1 SGDLS and CDR2 YYNGEE. In DNA, the CDR3 is TGTGCCAGCAGCGAAAGTACAGGGGGGAAAGCTTTCTTT. Translation gives CASSESTGGKAFF.

This sequence joins TRBV2 and TRBJ1-1, with 9 bases identical to TRBD1. Germline CDR1 SNHLY, CDR2 FYNNEI. CDR3 size: 14 residues. J was trimmed by 0 bases and V by 10 bases; bases with no gene match: 6. The CDR3 loop is CATRDRAMNTEAFF. The CDR3 DNA sequence: TGTGCCACACGGGACAGGGCTATGAACACTGAAGCTTTCTTT.

The V call is TRBV18, the J call TRBJ1-6; possibly TRBD1 for D (5 bases). Germline assignment: CDR1 KGHSH and CDR2 LQKENI. The V and J ends lost 0 bases and 8 bases respectively, with 11 bases between them. This CDR3 is 15 amino acids long. The CDR3 DNA reads as TGTGCCAGCTCACCACCGTCCAGGGAGGATTCACCCCTCCACTTT. Amino acid sequence: CASSPPSREDSPLHF.

The chain links TRBV28 to TRBJ1-1, with D perhaps TRBD1 (5 bases). CDR1 is MDHEN, CDR2 SYDVKM, per germline. The V and J ends lost 4 bases and 1 base respectively, with 19 bases between them. This CDR3 has 17 residues. Here the CDR3 DNA reads TGTGCCAGCAGTTCCCCTCCTCCGGACACCAGGAACACTGAAGCTTTCTTT. Residues: CASSSPPPDTRNTEAFF.

A single count supports this clone. V is TRBV4-2 and J is TRBJ1-1; D not certain. This CDR3 has 18 residues. V lost 0 bases to trimming and J lost 0 bases, with 17 bases between them. CDR1 LGHNA and CDR2 YNFKEQ come from the germline V gene. CDR3 bases: TGTGCCAGCAGCCAAGATACGGGAGGAGGACGGATGAACACTGAAGCTTTCTTT. It encodes CASSQDTGGGRMNTEAFF.

The chain employs TRBV5-1 and TRBJ2-1, with a tentative D call TRBD1 (5 bases). Germline V gene data show CDR1 as SGHRS and CDR2 as YFSETQ. The CDR3 runs to 17 residues. V lost 3 bases, J lost 2 bases, and 18 bases lay in between. CDR3 sequence (DNA): TGCGCCAGCAGCTCCCAGGGTATGGGCGGCCCCTACAATGAGCAGTTCTTC. It specifies CASSSQGMGGPYNEQFF.

V is TRBV6-2 or TRBV6-3 and J is TRBJ1-2, with TRBD1 identical over 7 bases. The ends lost 2 bases at V and 0 bases at J; junction bases unmatched: 9. The CDR3 covers 17 residues. Germline CDR1 reads MNHEY; CDR2 reads SVGEGT. As DNA, the CDR3 is TGTGCCAGCAGTTACCCCATGAGGGACAGCTCTAACTATGGCTACACCTTC. Protein product: CASSYPMRDSSNYGYTF.